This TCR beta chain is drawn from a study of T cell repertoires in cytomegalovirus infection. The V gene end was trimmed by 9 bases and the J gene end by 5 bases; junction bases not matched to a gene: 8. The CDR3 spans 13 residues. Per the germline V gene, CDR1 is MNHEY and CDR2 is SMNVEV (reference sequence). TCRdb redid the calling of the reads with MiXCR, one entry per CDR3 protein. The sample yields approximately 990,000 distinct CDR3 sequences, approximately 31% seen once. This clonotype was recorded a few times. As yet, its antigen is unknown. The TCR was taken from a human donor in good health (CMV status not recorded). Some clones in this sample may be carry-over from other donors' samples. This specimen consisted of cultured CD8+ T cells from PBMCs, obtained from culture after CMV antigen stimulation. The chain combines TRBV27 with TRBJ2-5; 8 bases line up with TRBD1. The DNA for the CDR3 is TGTGCCAGTGGCAGGGGGCAGATGGAGACCCAGTACTTC. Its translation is CASGRGQMETQYF.